A single sample is the source of the 26 T cell receptor beta chains below, sequenced in a study of PD-1 blockade in classical Hodgkin lymphoma. Using immunoSEQ multiplex PCR, the repertoire was profiled, and TCRdb retains in-frame clones only, with some absent. Counted here are under 80,000 clones, approximately 93% occurring once; the ten biggest clones make up about 2.8%. The time point denotes: newly diagnosed, previously untreated cHL patient sample. The source material was peripheral blood mononuclear cells (PBMCs). The origin of the receptors is a human donor with classical Hodgkin lymphoma.

CDR3 protein: CASSLETGHYGYTF. As DNA, the CDR3 is TGCGCCAGCAGCTTGGAAACAGGGCACTATGGCTACACCTTC. The rearrangement links TRBV5-1 to TRBJ1-2; perhaps TRBD1 as D (6 bases). Trimming pared 0 bases from V and 3 bases from J, leaving 9 bases between. Looked up from germline, CDR1 is SGHRS and CDR2 is YFSETQ. The CDR3 consists of 14 residues.

This chain connects TRBV1 to TRBJ2-5; TRBD2, the table's D call, lacks a check against the DNA. TRBV1 is described as a pseudogene. The CDR3 sequence is 16 residues long. The DNA of the CDR3 is TGCACCAGCAGCCAACAGACTAGCGGGCCCCAAGAGACCCAGTACTTC. As protein: CTSSQQTSGPQETQYF.

The chain links TRBV5-6 to TRBJ2-7; 7 positions match TRBD1. From germline, CDR1 is SGHDT and CDR2 YYEEEE. V lost 4 bases to trimming and J lost 3 bases; unmatched junction nucleotides: 7. The CDR3 spans 14 residues. CDR3 sequence: CASSHRQGGYEQYF. Written as DNA, the CDR3 is TGTGCCAGCAGCCATAGACAGGGTGGCTACGAGCAGTACTTC.

The genes are TRBV5-6 and TRBJ2-1; the match to TRBD1 covers 8 bases. The V gene's germline CDR1 is SGHDT and CDR2 YYEEEE. The CDR3 consists of 15 residues. V shed 3 bases, J shed 9 bases, and the junction held 11 bases outside the gene matches. The CDR3 sequence: CASSSWTGQRAEQFF. CDR3 nucleotide sequence: TGTGCCAGCAGCTCCTGGACAGGGCAGCGGGCTGAGCAGTTCTTC.

V is TRBV28 and J is TRBJ2-1; 10 positions agree with TRBD2. J lost 10 bases, V lost 5 bases, and 8 bases had no gene match. This CDR3 is built from 14 residues. Germline V gene sequence: CDR1 MDHEN, CDR2 SYDVKM. CDR3: CASSPPRGLAEQFF. In nucleotides, the CDR3 is TGTGCCAGCAGTCCCCCGCGGGGACTAGCGGAGCAGTTCTTC. Based on the CDR3 plus reference TRBV28 and TRBJ2-1, the full variable domain is DVKVTQSSRYLVKRTGEKVFLECVQDMDHENMFWYRQDPGLGLRLIYFSYDVKMKEKGDIPEGYSVSREKKERFSLILESASTNQTSMYLCASSPPRGLAEQFFGPGTRLTVL.

V and J are TRBV7-3 and TRBJ1-1; unclear D gene. This CDR3 has 14 amino acids. V was shortened by 2 bases and J by 10 bases, with 17 bases between the two germline ends. Per germline, CDR1 SGHTA and CDR2 FQGTGA. CDR3 sequence reads: CASSLLPTTGSAFF. CDR3 sequence (DNA): TGTGCCAGCAGCTTACTCCCTACAACTGGATCAGCTTTCTTT.

The CDR3 region is CASRLGLAGEQFF. In nucleotides, the CDR3 is TGTGCCAGCCGATTAGGACTAGCGGGGGAGCAGTTCTTC. V usage is TRBV6-5 and J usage is TRBJ2-1, with 12 bases aligning to TRBD2. With V trimmed by 8 bases and J by 10 bases, 6 bases remained unmatched. CDR1 is MNHEY and CDR2 is SVGAGI in the germline V gene. The CDR3 runs to 13 residues.

V gene TRBV9 combines with J gene TRBJ1-2, with D tentatively TRBD1 (6 bases). V lost 2 bases and J lost 7, with 12 bases in between. The germline V gene has CDR1 SGDLS and CDR2 YYNGEE. The length of the CDR3 is 13 residues. The CDR3 sequence: CASSVQVGGGYTF. DNA of the CDR3: TGTGCCAGCAGCGTCCAGGTAGGGGGTGGCTACACCTTC.

The chain has TRBV30 and TRBJ2-3, with 9 bases that match TRBD1. The CDR3 length is 14 residues. Germline CDR1 reads GTSNPN; CDR2 reads SVGIG (reference sequence). J lost 2 bases, V lost 4 bases, and 4 bases had no gene match. The CDR3 loop is CAWNRGLDTDTQYF. Here the CDR3 DNA reads TGTGCCTGGAACAGGGGGCTCGACACAGATACGCAGTATTTT.

The chain couples TRBV29-1 to TRBJ2-7; perhaps TRBD2 as D (5 bases). The V and J ends lost 7 bases and 0 bases respectively, with 19 bases between them. The CDR3 sequence is 15 residues long. Looked up from germline, CDR1 is SQVTM and CDR2 is ANQGSEA. CDR3 sequence (DNA): TGCAGCGCCATACCCGCGGGCGATCTCTCCTACGAGCAGTACTTC. This sequence encodes CSAIPAGDLSYEQYF.

The rearrangement uses TRBV7-2 and TRBJ2-3; TRBD2 agrees at 10 bases. J was trimmed by 6 bases and V by 4 bases; bases with no gene match: 10. The germline V gene has CDR1 SGHTA and CDR2 FQGNSA. The CDR3 contains 16 residues. The CDR3: CASSSRASGSMDTQYF. The CDR3 DNA is TGTGCCAGCAGCTCTCGGGCTAGCGGGAGTATGGATACGCAGTATTTT.

The CDR3 DNA is TGTGCCAGCAGCCCCAACAGGGGAGAGAGCTATGGCTACACCTTC. Amino acids: CASSPNRGESYGYTF. The chain carries TRBV7-2 and TRBJ1-2, with 7 nucleotides matching TRBD1. V trimming: 5 bases; J trimming: 4 bases; junction bases outside the gene matches: 10. The length of the CDR3 is 15 residues. Looked up from germline, CDR1 is SGHTA and CDR2 is FQGNSA.

The V gene is TRBV11-3, the J gene TRBJ2-3; D unclear. The germline gives CDR1 SGHNT, CDR2 YENEEA. Trimming took 6 bases from V and 0 from J, leaving 4 bases between them. This CDR3 is 12 amino acids long. The CDR3 spells CASRGSTDTQYF. The CDR3 bases are TGTGCCAGCAGAGGTAGCACAGATACGCAGTATTTT.

V gene TRBV7-9 combines with J gene TRBJ1-1; D is uncertain. Per germline, CDR1 SEHNR and CDR2 FQNEAQ (reference sequence). Trimming took 8 bases from V and 3 from J, leaving 13 bases between them. The CDR3 length is 13 residues. CDR3 region: CASLLTDYTEAFF. Here the CDR3 DNA reads TGTGCCAGCTTACTGACTGACTACACTGAAGCTTTCTTT.

The chain combines TRBV18 with TRBJ2-3; 9 bases fit TRBD1. The CDR3 sequence is 13 residues long. Germline trimming cut 6 bases from V and 11 bases from J; bases unmatched to any gene: 9. CDR1 KGHSH and CDR2 LQKENI come from the germline V gene. Here the CDR3 DNA reads TGTGCCAGCTCTCCGGACAGGGGCATTAAGCAGTATTTT. This gives the protein CASSPDRGIKQYF.

The V call is TRBV14, the J call TRBJ1-2; 7 positions match TRBD1. After removal of 1 base from V and 3 bases from J, the junction contained 2 bases not matched to a gene. The CDR3 is made up of 14 amino acids. Germline CDR1 SGHDN, CDR2 FVKESK. CDR3 in DNA: TGTGCCAGCAGCCAAGTAACAGGGGACTATGGCTACACCTTC. Residues: CASSQVTGDYGYTF.

The chain carries TRBV5-4 and TRBJ2-7; a weak D match, TRBD1 (5 bases). The CDR3 has 13 residues. Germline CDR1 reads SGHNT; CDR2 reads YYREEE (reference sequence). The V and J ends lost 4 bases and 7 bases respectively, with 15 bases between them. The CDR3 region has the DNA TGTGCCAGCAGCCGAGGTGGGGCCGAGGAGCAGTACTTC. Encoded protein: CASSRGGAEEQYF.

The chain uses TRBV19 and TRBJ2-7, with 8 bases that match TRBD2. Unmatched junction bases numbered 4, after V lost 4 bases and J lost 5 bases. Per germline, CDR1 LNHDA and CDR2 SQIVND (reference sequence). The CDR3 is made up of 13 amino acids. The CDR3 here is CASSRSGSHEQYF. CDR3 nucleotide sequence: TGTGCCAGTAGTAGGAGCGGGAGCCACGAGCAGTACTTC.

This rearrangement joins TRBV28 to TRBJ2-6; D possibly corresponds to TRBD1 (6 bases). Germline-derived CDR1 and CDR2 are MDHEN and SYDVKM. This CDR3 is built from 16 residues. Trimming stripped 6 bases from V and 0 bases from J, with 12 bases between. CDR3 region: CASRPQGNSGANVLTF. The CDR3, as DNA: TGTGCCAGCAGGCCCCAGGGGAACTCTGGGGCCAACGTCCTGACTTTC.

The chain carries TRBV7-9 and TRBJ1-5; 11 bases match TRBD1. V lost 5 bases, J lost 6 bases, and 6 bases stayed unmatched. There are 15 residues in the CDR3. Per the germline V gene, CDR1 is SEHNR and CDR2 is FQNEAQ (reference sequence). The DNA for the CDR3 is TGTGCCAGCAGCCCCGGACAGGGGGCAGTTCAGCCCCAGCATTTT. Protein product: CASSPGQGAVQPQHF.

The V gene is TRBV4-1, the J gene TRBJ2-7; 10 bases are a match to TRBD2. This CDR3 has 15 residues. Looked up from germline, CDR1 is MGHRA and CDR2 is YSYEKL. V shed 4 bases, J shed 5 bases, and the junction held 8 bases outside the gene matches. The CDR3 sequence is CASSRRASGGDEQYF. In DNA, the CDR3 is TGCGCCAGCAGCCGACGGGCTAGCGGGGGAGACGAGCAGTACTTC.

This chain uses TRBV6-4 with TRBJ1-5, with a tentative D call TRBD1 (5 bases). Germline V lookup: CDR1 MRHNA, CDR2 SNTAGT. This CDR3 comprises 15 residues. Trimming removed 7 bases at V and 4 bases at J, with 17 bases between. The CDR3 reads CASNQQANGNQPQHF. CDR3 nucleotide sequence: TGTGCCAGCAACCAACAGGCCAATGGAAATCAGCCCCAGCATTTT.

The V call is TRBV28, the J call TRBJ2-7; no clear D. Trimming stripped 7 bases from V and 4 bases from J, with 11 bases between. The CDR3 spans 12 residues. Germline V gene sequence: CDR1 MDHEN, CDR2 SYDVKM. The CDR3 sequence: CASTLTGYEQYF. The CDR3 nucleotides are TGTGCCAGCACCCTAACCGGGTACGAGCAGTACTTC.

The rearrangement joins TRBV29-1 to TRBJ2-1; 10 positions match TRBD2. Looked up from germline, CDR1 is SQVTM and CDR2 is ANQGSEA. The trim removed 4 bases at V and 10 bases at J, leaving 10 bases unmatched. The CDR3 has 14 amino acids. Written as DNA, the CDR3 is TGCAGCGTTGGAGGACTAGCGGTGGGGGGCGAGCAGTTCTTC. This encodes CSVGGLAVGGEQFF.

The chain is built from TRBV10-3 and TRBJ2-3; TRBD2 matches at 12 bases. The V gene's germline CDR1 is ENHRY and CDR2 SYGVKD. This CDR3 is 16 amino acids long. The V gene end was trimmed by 7 bases and the J gene end by 4 bases; junction bases not matched to a gene: 9. CDR3 nucleotides: TGTGCCATCACCCAATCCCCTAGCGGGGGGGCAGATACGCAGTATTTT. Translated, it gives CAITQSPSGGADTQYF.

This chain connects TRBV19 to TRBJ1-1; unclear D gene. Germline CDR1 and CDR2: LNHDA and SQIVND (reference sequence). Trimming removed 7 bases from V and 11 bases from J, with 20 bases in between. This CDR3 comprises 13 residues. In DNA, the CDR3 is TGTGCCAGTACACCGGTCCAAAGAGGAGAGGCTTTCTTT. Translation: CASTPVQRGEAFF.